This T cell receptor beta chain was identified in a study of a mutant IDH1 vaccine in newly diagnosed glioma. About the study: Averaging roughly 40 years of age, treated patients were about 62% male and 37.5% female. Therapy received beforehand was radiotherapy, temozolomide, or both, with most patients given both. Study-wide points: Across multiple MHC alleles, 80% to 95% of patients had vaccine-induced responses.

Remarks on this clone: What it binds is not known.

Produced via immunoSEQ multiplex PCR; TCRdb's table is partial and in-frame only. The sample lists roughly 35,000 clones, approximately 90% seen once, with around 4.9% in the top ten. Time point defined: baseline, week 1 (first vaccination visit). Stated treatment: pre-vaccination baseline after standard-of-care therapy. The CDR3 runs to 14 residues. Germline trimming cut 6 bases from V and 5 bases from J; bases unmatched to any gene: 4. Germline CDR1 SNHLY, CDR2 FYNNEI. V and J are TRBV2 and TRBJ2-5; 12 nucleotides match TRBD2. Sequences were derived from PBMCs, sampled from a glioma patient treated with radiotherapy, temozolomide or both. The receptor was derived from a woman in her thirties or forties with glioma. The CDR3 spells CASSQGLAGETQYF. The CDR3 DNA reads as TGTGCCAGCAGCCAGGGACTAGCGGGTGAGACCCAGTACTTC.